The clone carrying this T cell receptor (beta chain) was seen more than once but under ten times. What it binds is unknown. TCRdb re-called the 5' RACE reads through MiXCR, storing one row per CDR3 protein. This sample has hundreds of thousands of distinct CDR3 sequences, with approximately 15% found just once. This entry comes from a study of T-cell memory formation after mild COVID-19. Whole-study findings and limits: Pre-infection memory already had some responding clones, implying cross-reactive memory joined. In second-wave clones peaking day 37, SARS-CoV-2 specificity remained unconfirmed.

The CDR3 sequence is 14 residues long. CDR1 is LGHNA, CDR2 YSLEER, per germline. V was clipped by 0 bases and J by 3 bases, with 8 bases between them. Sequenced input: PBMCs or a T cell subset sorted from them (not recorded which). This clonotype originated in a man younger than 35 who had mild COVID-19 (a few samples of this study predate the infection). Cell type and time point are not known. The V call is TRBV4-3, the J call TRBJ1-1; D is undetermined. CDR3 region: CASSQEYPDTEAFF. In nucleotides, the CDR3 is TGCGCCAGCAGCCAAGAGTACCCGGACACTGAAGCTTTCTTT.